One sample yielded the 25 T cell receptor beta chains listed below, sequenced in a study of blood T cell repertoires in COVID-19. Generated by immunoSEQ multiplex PCR, the TCRdb table keeps only in-frame clones and is missing some. The sample shows 400,000 to 450,000 clones, about nine tenths of them seen only once. Sequenced sample: PBMCs or T cells enriched from blood (not recorded which). The receptors were gathered from a man between 18 and 35 years old who had recovered from COVID-19.

The CDR3 region has the DNA TGTGCCAGCAGTTTACGGCGGGCTTACTACAATGAGCAGTTCTTC. Translation: CASSLRRAYYNEQFF. The V and J genes are TRBV27 and TRBJ2-1; TRBD2 is a possible D gene (5 bases). With 2 bases removed from V and 3 bases from J, the gap between germline ends came to 11 bases. There are 15 residues in the CDR3. Looked up from germline, CDR1 is MNHEY and CDR2 is SMNVEV (reference sequence).

The V call is TRBV25-1, the J call TRBJ1-3, with TRBD1 matching 10 bases. The CDR3 loop spans 18 amino acids. The V gene's germline CDR1 is MGHDK and CDR2 SYGVNS. Trimming took 6 bases from V and 1 from J; bases not matched to a gene: 12. CDR3 nucleotide sequence: TGTGCCAGCAGCCCCGGGACAGGGGCCTCACTTTCTGGAAACACCATATATTTT. Translation gives CASSPGTGASLSGNTIYF.

The chain combines TRBV7-8 with TRBJ1-1, with D perhaps TRBD1 (6 bases). The V end lost 5 bases, the J end lost 6 bases, and 22 bases lay between the germline ends. The CDR3 sequence is 16 residues long. Germline V gene sequence: CDR1 SGHVS, CDR2 FQNEAQ. CDR3 residues: CASSPAVTGRRAEAFF. The CDR3, as DNA: TGTGCCAGCAGCCCTGCAGTAACAGGGAGAAGGGCTGAAGCTTTCTTT.

The V gene is TRBV9, the J gene TRBJ1-5; D call uncertain. The germline V gene has CDR1 SGDLS and CDR2 YYNGEE. This CDR3 is built from 14 residues. The V and J ends lost 4 bases and 3 bases respectively, with 11 bases between them. The CDR3 bases are TGTGCCAGCAGCTCGCCCGGGGACAATCAGCCCCAGCATTTT. It translates to CASSSPGDNQPQHF.

The chain has TRBV19 and TRBJ1-2; D is undetermined. Trimming stripped 6 bases from V and 0 bases from J, with 8 bases between. CDR1 and CDR2 from the germline V gene are LNHDA and SQIVND (reference sequence). This CDR3 region has 13 residues. CDR3 amino acids: CASSGVPNYGYTF. The CDR3 nucleotides read TGTGCCAGTAGCGGTGTCCCTAACTATGGCTACACCTTC.

The CDR3 DNA reads TGTGCCAGCAGCCTCCGCACAGATACGCAGTATTTT. It codes for CASSLRTDTQYF. This chain connects TRBV5-6 to TRBJ2-3; D remains ambiguous. Germline V CDR1 and CDR2: SGHDT, YYEEEE. The CDR3 runs to 12 residues. V was cut by 4 bases and J by 1 base, with 4 bases left in between.

This clone showed up many times. The rearrangement joins TRBV5-8 to TRBJ2-7, with D possibly TRBD1 on 6 matching bases. Deletions cut 4 bases from V and 1 base from J, with 18 bases between. CDR1 and CDR2 (germline): SGHTS, YDEGEE. The CDR3 totals 16 residues. The CDR3 is CASSARPGTPSYEQYF. The CDR3 DNA reads as TGTGCCAGCAGCGCCCGACCCGGGACACCTTCCTACGAGCAGTACTTC.

The rearrangement joins TRBV28 to TRBJ1-6; D call uncertain. V lost 5 bases and J lost 3, with 11 bases in between. The CDR3 loop spans 15 amino acids. Germline values: CDR1 MDHEN, CDR2 SYDVKM. CDR3 amino acids: CASSHRHNYNSPLHF. The CDR3 bases are TGTGCCAGCAGTCACCGACACAACTATAATTCACCCCTCCACTTT.

This clone was detected once. This rearrangement joins TRBV24-1 to TRBJ2-4, with 10 bases matching TRBD1. After removal of 2 bases from V and 3 bases from J, the junction contained 12 bases not matched to a gene. Germline V lookup: CDR1 KGHDR, CDR2 SFDVKD. CDR3 length: 19 residues. CDR3 sequence reads: CATSDSGTGARIDKNIQYF. In DNA form, the CDR3 reads TGTGCCACCAGTGATTCCGGGACAGGGGCACGAATCGACAAAAACATTCAGTACTTC.

The chain combines TRBV13 with TRBJ2-3, with TRBD2 matching 9 bases. The length of the CDR3 is 14 residues. Germline assignment: CDR1 PRHDT and CDR2 FYEKMQ (reference sequence). The V segment lost 5 bases and the J segment 5 bases; nucleotides outside the gene matches: 5. CDR3 coding DNA: TGTGCCAGCAGCGCAGCGACTAGCGGAGATACGCAGTATTTT. This codes for CASSAATSGDTQYF.

This clone was recorded once. The chain couples TRBV7-2 to TRBJ1-5; D call uncertain. The CDR3 has 14 residues. CDR1 is SGHTA, CDR2 FQGNSA, per germline. The V end was cut by 4 bases, the J end by 6 bases, with 13 bases between. DNA of the CDR3: TGTGCCAGCAGCTCAAGCGGGTATGCTCAGCCCCAGCATTTT. Protein sequence: CASSSSGYAQPQHF. The full variable domain, rest sourced from reference TRBV7-2 and TRBJ1-5, is GAGVSQSPSNKVTEKGKDVELRCDPISGHTALYWYRQSLGQGLEFLIYFQGNSAPDKSGLPSDRFSAERTGGSVSTLTIQRTQQEDSAVYLCASSSSGYAQPQHFGDGTRLSIL.

V and J are TRBV19 and TRBJ2-1; 10 nucleotides match TRBD2. V was clipped by 5 bases and J by 5 bases; unmatched bases: 3. CDR1 and CDR2 from the germline V gene are LNHDA and SQIVND (reference sequence). This CDR3 has 14 amino acids. The CDR3, as DNA: TGTGCCAGTAGTTTCGGACTAGCGGACAATGAGCAGTTCTTC. The encoded protein is CASSFGLADNEQFF.

The genes are TRBV27 and TRBJ1-2; 12 bases agree with TRBD1. From germline, CDR1 is MNHEY and CDR2 SMNVEV (reference sequence). The CDR3 contains 15 residues. The J segment lost 5 bases and the V segment lost 4 bases, leaving 5 bases of the junction unmatched. The CDR3 sequence: CASSSGTGGRYGYTF. The CDR3 bases are TGTGCCAGCAGTTCCGGGACAGGGGGCAGGTATGGCTACACCTTC.

The chain has TRBV30 and TRBJ1-1; a possible D gene is TRBD1 (5 bases). The V end lost 2 bases, the J end lost 2 bases, and 12 bases lay between the germline ends. Germline CDR1 and CDR2: GTSNPN and SVGIG (reference sequence). This CDR3 contains 14 residues. CDR3 in amino acids: CAWSRLQENTEAFF. The CDR3 DNA reads TGTGCCTGGAGTCGTCTACAGGAAAACACTGAAGCTTTCTTT.

The CDR3 nucleotides read TGTGCCAGCAGCTTGGATTCAGGGCCGAACACTGAAGCTTTCTTT. This gives the protein CASSLDSGPNTEAFF. The rearrangement uses TRBV5-4 and TRBJ1-1, with a weak D call TRBD1 (5 bases). Germline values: CDR1 SGHNT, CDR2 YYREEE (reference sequence). Trimming took off 0 bases at V and 1 base at J, with 10 bases between the two ends. The CDR3 length is 15 residues.

V usage is TRBV7-6 and J usage is TRBJ2-1; D possibly corresponds to TRBD2 (6 bases). Germline CDR1 is SGHVS and CDR2 is FNYEAQ. There are 15 residues in the CDR3. V dropped 5 bases and J dropped 0 bases, with 11 bases sitting between them. In DNA, the CDR3 is TGTGCCAGCAGCCCGGGACTTTCCTCCTACAATGAGCAGTTCTTC. It codes for CASSPGLSSYNEQFF.

This chain joins TRBV3-1 (or the pseudogene TRBV3-2) and TRBJ2-1; D is unresolved. This CDR3 is 14 amino acids long. The ends were cut back, 3 bases at V and 8 bases at J, with 14 bases in the middle. Looked up from germline, CDR1 is LGHDT and CDR2 is YNNKEL (reference sequence). CDR3 nucleotides: TGTGCCAGCAGCCACCTAGAGCCCGCAGATGAGCAGTTCTTC. Translated: CASSHLEPADEQFF.

This clone was seen just once. The chain employs TRBV28 and TRBJ1-5; D is unclear. Germline values: CDR1 MDHEN, CDR2 SYDVKM. The ends were cut back, 3 bases at V and 0 bases at J, with 12 bases in the middle. The CDR3 covers 16 residues. The CDR3 DNA follows: TGTGCCAGCAGTTTTAGCCCCGGTTATAGCAATCAGCCCCAGCATTTT. Protein sequence: CASSFSPGYSNQPQHF.

V is TRBV9 and J is TRBJ1-1; 8 bases agree with TRBD1. V lost 4 bases, J lost 7 bases, and 12 bases stayed unmatched. Germline V lookup: CDR1 SGDLS, CDR2 YYNGEE. The CDR3 loop spans 15 amino acids. The CDR3 loop is CASSIGQGSVDEAFF. CDR3 nucleotides: TGTGCCAGCAGCATCGGACAGGGTTCGGTTGATGAAGCTTTCTTT. Complete variable domain (other parts from reference TRBV9 and TRBJ1-1): DSGVTQTPKHLITATGQRVTLRCSPRSGDLSVYWYQQSLDQGLQFLIQYYNGEERAKGNILERFSAQQFPDLHSELNLSSLELGDSALYFCASSIGQGSVDEAFFGQGTRLTVV.

This clone was seen a few times. The V and J genes are TRBV4-2 and TRBJ1-1; TRBD1 matches at 9 bases. CDR3 size: 14 residues. V shed 4 bases, J shed 8 bases, and the junction held 8 bases outside the gene matches. Per the germline V gene, CDR1 is LGHNA and CDR2 is YNFKEQ. CDR3 nucleotides: TGTGCCAGCAGCCCGGGACAGGGAGCGGAGGAAGCTTTCTTT. Encoded protein: CASSPGQGAEEAFF.

This clone turned up a few times. The chain combines TRBV5-8 with TRBJ2-7; TRBD1 agrees at 7 bases. Germline loops: CDR1 SGHTS, CDR2 YDEGEE. CDR3 size: 13 residues. With 3 bases clipped from V and 4 bases from J, the junction kept 4 bases outside the gene matches. The CDR3 spells CASSYLQGYEQYF. CDR3 bases: TGTGCCAGCAGCTATTTACAGGGGTACGAGCAGTACTTC.

The chain has TRBV10-3 and TRBJ2-7; 7 bases match TRBD2. In germline, CDR1 is ENHRY, CDR2 SYGVKD. The V segment lost 8 bases and the J segment 3 bases; nucleotides outside the gene matches: 7. CDR3 size: 13 residues. CDR3 DNA: TGTGCCATCTCCGGGACTACTGACTACGAGCAGTACTTC. Translated, it gives CAISGTTDYEQYF.

The chain is built from TRBV28 and TRBJ1-2; TRBD1 is a possible D gene (6 bases). V was cut by 5 bases and J by 5 bases, with 12 bases left in between. Germline assignment: CDR1 MDHEN and CDR2 SYDVKM. This CDR3 contains 13 residues. The CDR3 is CASSPDRQYGYTF. The CDR3 DNA reads TGTGCCAGCAGTCCGGACAGACAGTATGGCTACACCTTC.

Here the CDR3 reads CSAATLASYNEQFF. CDR3 nucleotide sequence: TGCAGCGCTGCGACACTAGCCTCCTACAATGAGCAGTTCTTC. The V and J genes are TRBV29-1 and TRBJ2-1; the D gene is possibly TRBD2 (6 bases). Trimming took off 7 bases at V and 0 bases at J, with 13 bases between the two ends. This CDR3 comprises 14 residues. The germline CDR1 and CDR2 sequences are SQVTM and ANQGSEA.

The chain carries TRBV19 and TRBJ1-5, with TRBD1 as a possible D gene (5 bases). Germline-derived CDR1 and CDR2 are LNHDA and SQIVND (reference sequence). The ends were cut back, 0 bases at V and 6 bases at J, with 12 bases in the middle. This CDR3 is 15 amino acids long. CDR3 DNA: TGTGCCAGTAGTATAGATATAGGGGCTGGTCAGCCCCAGCATTTT. Protein product: CASSIDIGAGQPQHF.